These T cell receptor beta chains were read from a single sample in a study of cytomegalovirus exposure and HLA in healthy donors. Assay used: immunoSEQ multiplex PCR; TCRdb lists only in-frame clones, some missing. This sample has roughly 110,000 clones, with around 76% found just once. The sequencing sample was made of PBMCs. The receptors originated from a man between 18 and 29 years old in good health and CMV-seronegative. CDR3s include the opening cysteine and the closing phenylalanine or tryptophan. The D gene is left open where the match is weak. Rows give clone size only sometimes, using once, few, many, or a class for an expanded clone.

CDR3,DNA,V,D,size,J
CASKPGGRVQPQHF,TGTGCCAGCAAGCCTGGAGGGCGGGTTCAGCCCCAGCATTTT,TRBV6-5,-,-,TRBJ1-5
CASSGRTGQNTEAFF,TGCGCCAGCAGCGGAAGGACAGGGCAGAACACTGAAGCTTTCTTT,TRBV5-1,TRBD1,-,TRBJ1-1
CASRDLVVSPLHF,TGTGCCAGCAGAGACTTGGTGGTTTCACCCCTCCACTTT,TRBV27,-,-,TRBJ1-6
CASSPNYRDQAFF,TGCGCCAGCAGCCCTAATTACAGGGACCAAGCTTTCTTT,TRBV5-1,-,few,TRBJ1-1
CASSIERPRRGQPQHF,TGTGCCAGTAGTATAGAAAGGCCCCGGAGAGGTCAGCCCCAGCATTTT,TRBV19,-,-,TRBJ1-5
CASSPGTGNTEAFF,TGTGCCAGCAGTCCCGGGACAGGGAACACTGAAGCTTTCTTT,TRBV5-6,TRBD1,-,TRBJ1-1
CASNRDYNSPLHF,TGTGCCAGCAATCGGGACTATAATTCACCCCTCCACTTT,TRBV2,-,-,TRBJ1-6
CASSQEDRVARQYF,TGCGCCAGCAGCCAAGAGGACAGAGTAGCACGGCAGTACTTC,TRBV4-3,-,-,TRBJ2-7
CASSLGQKKAPLHF,TGCGCCAGCAGCTTGGGACAAAAAAAGGCACCCCTCCACTTT,TRBV5-1,-,-,TRBJ1-6
CASSVGRLSPGKAFF,TGTGCCAGCAGCGTAGGACGTCTGAGTCCGGGAAAAGCTTTCTTT,TRBV5-6,-,-,TRBJ1-1
CASSMGGSGTEAFF,TGTGCCAGTAGTATGGGGGGGTCAGGCACTGAAGCTTTCTTT,TRBV19,-,-,TRBJ1-1
CSSSLDLGGFTDTQYF,TGTTCCAGCAGCTTAGACCTGGGGGGATTCACAGATACGCAGTATTTT,TRBV7-9,-,few,TRBJ2-3
CASSSERGPTYNEQFF,TGTGCCAGCAGTTCCGAGCGGGGGCCGACCTACAATGAGCAGTTCTTC,TRBV9,TRBD2,-,TRBJ2-1
CASSQETGNSPLHF,TGCGCCAGCAGCCAAGAGACGGGAAATTCACCCCTCCACTTT,TRBV4-3,-,few,TRBJ1-6
CASSYRDNYGYPF,TGTGCCAGCAGTTACCGGGACAACTATGGCTACCCCTTC,TRBV6-5,-,few,TRBJ1-2
CASRGTGWGETQYF,TGTGCCAGCAGGGGGACAGGGTGGGGGGAGACCCAGTACTTC,TRBV6-5,TRBD1,once,TRBJ2-5
CATSRSDRPTYEQYF,TGTGCCACCAGCAGATCGGACAGGCCGACCTACGAGCAGTACTTC,TRBV15,TRBD1,-,TRBJ2-7
CASSIRLAGADEQFF,TGTGCCAGCAGCATAAGACTAGCGGGGGCGGATGAGCAGTTCTTC,TRBV7-3,TRBD2,-,TRBJ2-1
CAISRDRGIDTQYF,TGTGCCATAAGCCGGGACAGGGGGATTGATACGCAGTATTTT,TRBV10-3,TRBD1,-,TRBJ2-3
CASSGPGQGGWGNQPQHF,TGTGCCAGCAGTGGGCCGGGACAGGGAGGATGGGGCAATCAGCCCCAGCATTTT,TRBV2,TRBD1,-,TRBJ1-5
CASRRGPTPNTGELFF,TGTGCCAGTAGGAGGGGGCCTACTCCGAACACCGGGGAGCTGTTTTTT,TRBV19,TRBD1,-,TRBJ2-2
CASSRRQGSYEQYF,TGCGCCAGCAGTCGGAGACAGGGTTCCTACGAGCAGTACTTC,TRBV4-3,TRBD1,-,TRBJ2-7
CASSRPTGELFF,TGTGCCAGCAGCCGACCAACGGGAGAGCTGTTTTTT,TRBV7-2,-,-,TRBJ2-2
CASSQEEIAGTDTQYF,TGTGCCAGCAGCCAAGAGGAGATTGCTGGCACAGATACGCAGTATTTT,TRBV4-2,-,-,TRBJ2-3
CASSVNEFEAFF,TGTGCCAGCTCAGTTAACGAGTTCGAAGCTTTCTTT,TRBV18,-,few,TRBJ1-1
CASSFSTSGYSYNEQFF,TGTGCCAGCAGTTTCTCGACTAGCGGGTATTCCTACAATGAGCAGTTCTTC,TRBV27,TRBD2,-,TRBJ2-1
CASSRWTSGGGKAYEQYF,TGTGCCAGCAGCAGATGGACTAGCGGGGGAGGCAAGGCCTACGAGCAGTACTTC,TRBV11-1,TRBD2,-,TRBJ2-7
CASSELSDTFSGNTIYF,TGTGCCAGCAGTGAATTAAGTGACACCTTCTCTGGAAACACCATATATTTT,TRBV6-1,-,-,TRBJ1-3
CAICGSQVGQPQHF,TGTGCCATCTGCGGGAGCCAGGTGGGTCAGCCCCAGCATTTT,TRBV28,-,-,TRBJ1-5
CASSFGGGALETQYF,TGTGCCAGCAGCTTTGGCGGGGGGGCCCTAGAGACCCAGTACTTC,TRBV7-9,TRBD2,-,TRBJ2-5
CASNPGGSGNTIYF,TGTGCCAGCAACCCGGGGGGCTCTGGAAACACCATATATTTT,TRBV6-6,-,-,TRBJ1-3
CAIRLTGNSERGYTF,TGTGCCATCAGGCTGACAGGGAATTCGGAACGGGGCTACACCTTC,TRBV10-3,TRBD1,-,TRBJ1-2
CASRDGTAYSPLHF,TGTGCCAGCAGGGACGGGACAGCATATTCACCCCTCCACTTT,TRBV6-5,TRBD1,-,TRBJ1-6
CASRASAASYNEQFF,TGCGCCAGCAGAGCAAGCGCCGCATCCTACAATGAGCAGTTCTTC,TRBV4-1,-,-,TRBJ2-1
CASQGRPYEQYF,TGTGCCAGCCAGGGGCGCCCCTACGAGCAGTACTTC,TRBV11-1,-,-,TRBJ2-7
CAIKVSRQADTEAFF,TGTGCCATCAAGGTTAGTCGACAGGCGGACACTGAAGCTTTCTTT,TRBV10-3,-,few,TRBJ1-1
CASSGRILYEQYF,TGTGCCAGCAGCGGCAGGATCCTCTACGAGCAGTACTTC,TRBV7-9,-,-,TRBJ2-7
CASSLGRGPSTDTQYF,TGCGCCAGCAGCTTGGGGCGCGGGCCTAGCACAGATACGCAGTATTTT,TRBV5-1,-,-,TRBJ2-3
CASSRRTGSYNEQFF,TGCGCCAGCAGCCGTCGGACAGGGTCATACAATGAGCAGTTCTTC,TRBV5-1,TRBD1,-,TRBJ2-1
CATSSVGEQYF,TGTGCCACCAGCAGCGTTGGAGAGCAGTACTTC,TRBV15,-,-,TRBJ2-5
CASSLGSGYGYTF,TGCGCCAGCAGCTTGGGGTCAGGCTATGGCTACACCTTC,TRBV5-1,-,-,TRBJ1-2
CSVTVNSGNTIYF,TGCAGCGTAACAGTCAACTCTGGAAACACCATATATTTT,TRBV29-1,-,-,TRBJ1-3
CASALRAGGEQFF,TGTGCCAGCGCTCTTAGGGCGGGGGGTGAGCAGTTCTTC,TRBV6-5,TRBD2,once,TRBJ2-1
CASATEGQNGYTF,TGTGCCAGCGCCACTGAAGGACAGAATGGCTACACCTTC,TRBV27,-,-,TRBJ1-2
CASSSSPYEQYF,TGTGCCAGCAGCTCATCCCCCTACGAGCAGTACTTC,TRBV7-9,-,-,TRBJ2-7
CASSFGFGGVNEQFF,TGTGCCAGCAGCTTTGGTTTTGGGGGGGTCAATGAGCAGTTCTTC,TRBV5-6,TRBD2,-,TRBJ2-1